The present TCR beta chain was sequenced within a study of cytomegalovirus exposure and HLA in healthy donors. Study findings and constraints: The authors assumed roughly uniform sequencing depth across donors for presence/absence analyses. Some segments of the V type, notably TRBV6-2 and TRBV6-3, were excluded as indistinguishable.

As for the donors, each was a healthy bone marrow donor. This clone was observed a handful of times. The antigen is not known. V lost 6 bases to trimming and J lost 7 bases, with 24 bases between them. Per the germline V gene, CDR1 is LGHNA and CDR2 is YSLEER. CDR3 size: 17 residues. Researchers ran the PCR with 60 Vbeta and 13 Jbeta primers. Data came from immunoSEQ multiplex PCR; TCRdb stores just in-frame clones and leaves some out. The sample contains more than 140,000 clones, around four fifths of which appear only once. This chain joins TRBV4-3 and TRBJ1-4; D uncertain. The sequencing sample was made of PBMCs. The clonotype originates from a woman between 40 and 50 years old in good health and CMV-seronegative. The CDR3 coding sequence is TGCGCCAGCAGTCGTTCCCTGAGCTCGGGAAGAAGTGAAAAACTGTTTTTT. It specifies CASSRSLSSGRSEKLFF.